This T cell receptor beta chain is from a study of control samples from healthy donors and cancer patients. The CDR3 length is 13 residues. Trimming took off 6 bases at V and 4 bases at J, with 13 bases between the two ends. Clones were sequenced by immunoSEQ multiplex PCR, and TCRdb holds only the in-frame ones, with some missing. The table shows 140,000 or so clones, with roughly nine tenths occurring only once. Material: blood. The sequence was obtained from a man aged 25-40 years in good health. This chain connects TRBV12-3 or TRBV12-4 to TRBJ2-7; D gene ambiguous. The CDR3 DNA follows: TGTGCCAGCAGCCACGGACCTATTTACGAGCAGTACTTC. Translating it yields CASSHGPIYEQYF.